The 14 T cell receptor beta chains listed next were all sequenced from one sample in a study of long-term antiretroviral therapy in people with HIV. Researchers ran immunoSEQ v3.0 at survey level. Data came from immunoSEQ multiplex PCR; TCRdb stores just in-frame clones and leaves some out. This table has 35,000 to 45,000 clones, 80% to 85% appearing once. The sequences come from unsorted PBMCs, collected 1 year after starting antiretroviral therapy. The receptors were gathered from a man between 18 and 29 years old with HIV.

The chain combines TRBV19 with TRBJ1-1, with D perhaps TRBD1 (6 bases). This CDR3 is 14 amino acids long. Trimming shortened V by 3 bases and J by 3 bases, and 11 bases separated the two germline ends. Per the germline V gene, CDR1 is LNHDA and CDR2 is SQIVND (reference sequence). CDR3 residues: CASSMGTTYTEAFF. CDR3 in DNA: TGTGCCAGTAGTATGGGGACAACTTACACTGAAGCTTTCTTT.

V and J are TRBV10-3 and TRBJ2-1; 11 positions agree with TRBD1. Germline trimming cut 7 bases from V and 6 bases from J; bases unmatched to any gene: 8. The CDR3 covers 15 residues. The germline V gene encodes CDR1 ENHRY and CDR2 SYGVKD. Here the CDR3 DNA reads TGTGCCATCAAATTAGGGACAGGGGGGTCCAATGAGCAGTTCTTC. It yields the protein CAIKLGTGGSNEQFF.

CDR3: CASSLGFYGYTF. The DNA of the CDR3 is TGTGCCAGCAGTTTGGGATTCTATGGCTACACCTTC. The chain joins TRBV28 to TRBJ1-2, with unresolved D. The CDR3 has 12 residues. The V and J ends lost 3 bases and 4 bases respectively, with 6 bases between them. From germline, CDR1 is MDHEN and CDR2 SYDVKM.

The rearrangement joins TRBV9 to TRBJ2-1, with 7 nucleotides matching TRBD2. The CDR3 extends over 13 amino acids. Germline trimming cut 3 bases from V and 8 bases from J; bases unmatched to any gene: 5. CDR1 is SGDLS, CDR2 YYNGEE, per germline. Written as DNA, the CDR3 is TGTGCCAGCAGCGGGGGAGGGTACGATGAGCAGTTCTTC. This sequence encodes CASSGGGYDEQFF.

This clone came up once. The V gene is TRBV11-2, the J gene TRBJ2-5, with TRBD2 as a possible D gene (5 bases). The CDR3 loop spans 13 amino acids. The germline V gene has CDR1 SGHAT and CDR2 FQNNGV. The ends were cut back, 5 bases at V and 5 bases at J, with 12 bases in the middle. CDR3 region: CASSPGFGETQYF. The CDR3 bases are TGTGCCAGCAGCCCGGGGTTCGGGGAGACCCAGTACTTC.

This chain links TRBV5-1 with TRBJ1-1, with D possibly being TRBD1 (6 bases). Trimming pared 1 base from V and 6 bases from J, leaving 16 bases between. This CDR3 contains 15 residues. CDR1 and CDR2 (germline): SGHRS, YFSETQ. The CDR3 DNA is TGCGCCAGCAGCTTGAGTGTACAGGGTGTGCCTGAAGCTTTCTTT. Protein product: CASSLSVQGVPEAFF.

This clone was seen once. The V gene is TRBV6-1, the J gene TRBJ1-5; 7 positions match TRBD1. Germline V gives CDR1 MNHNS, CDR2 SASEGT. Trimming removed 7 bases from V and 2 bases from J; junction bases left unmatched: 5. The CDR3 consists of 14 residues. CDR3 sequence: CASISGGGNQPQHF. The CDR3 nucleotides are TGTGCCAGCATTTCAGGGGGTGGCAATCAGCCCCAGCATTTT.

This rearrangement joins TRBV18 to TRBJ1-1, with D hard to call. The ends were cut back, 1 base at V and 2 bases at J, with 8 bases in the middle. Looked up from germline, CDR1 is KGHSH and CDR2 is LQKENI. The CDR3 totals 14 residues. CDR3 loop: CASSPQGGNTEAFF. Here the CDR3 DNA reads TGTGCCAGCTCACCACAGGGCGGTAACACTGAAGCTTTCTTT.

The rearrangement links TRBV5-4 to TRBJ2-7; D remains ambiguous. Trimming pared 2 bases from V and 6 bases from J, leaving 9 bases between. CDR1 is SGHNT and CDR2 is YYREEE in the germline V gene (reference sequence). The CDR3 length is 12 residues. For the CDR3, the DNA is TGTGCCAGCAGCTTTAGAAAAAGCGAGCAGTACTTC. Translation gives CASSFRKSEQYF.

The chain uses TRBV6-5 and TRBJ2-7; D is unclear. The CDR3 is 14 amino acids. Per the germline V gene, CDR1 is MNHEY and CDR2 is SVGAGI. V lost 2 bases, J lost 3 bases, and 11 bases lay in between. The CDR3 region is CASSYRLIGYEQYF. In nucleotides, the CDR3 is TGTGCCAGCAGTTACAGGCTGATCGGCTACGAGCAGTACTTC.

This clone is medium-sized (0.01 to 0.1%) in the sample. The chain is built from TRBV25-1 and TRBJ2-1; D unclear. V was clipped by 3 bases and J by 1 base, with 13 bases between them. From germline, CDR1 is MGHDK and CDR2 SYGVNS. The CDR3 runs 16 residues. DNA of the CDR3: TGTGCCAGCAGTGATGCCCAGATGGGTTCCTACAATGAGCAGTTCTTC. It yields the protein CASSDAQMGSYNEQFF.

The chain uses TRBV28 and TRBJ2-2; 8 nucleotides line up with TRBD1. The length of the CDR3 is 15 residues. V shed 6 bases, J shed 6 bases, and the junction held 9 bases outside the gene matches. Germline lookup yields CDR1 MDHEN and CDR2 SYDVKM. The CDR3 here is CASSQGAAMAGELFF. The CDR3 nucleotides are TGTGCCAGCAGCCAGGGGGCCGCGATGGCCGGGGAGCTGTTTTTT.

The J gene is TRBJ1-2, the V gene TRBV9, with D possibly TRBD1 on 5 matching bases. This CDR3 contains 16 residues. Per the germline V gene, CDR1 is SGDLS and CDR2 is YYNGEE. The V end lost 4 bases, the J end lost 2 bases, and 18 bases lay between the germline ends. The CDR3 here is CASSLTLVGENYGYTF. CDR3 coding DNA: TGTGCCAGCAGCTTAACTTTAGTAGGGGAGAACTATGGCTACACCTTC.

In this sample, this clone turned up a few times. J is TRBJ1-2 and V is TRBV5-6; D is undetermined. The germline CDR1 and CDR2 sequences are SGHDT and YYEEEE. V dropped 0 bases and J dropped 0 bases, with 9 bases sitting between them. CDR3 length: 15 amino acids. CDR3 amino acids: CASSLVGGTNYGYTF. For the CDR3, the DNA is TGTGCCAGCAGCTTGGTGGGCGGAACTAACTATGGCTACACCTTC.